This T cell receptor beta chain was documented in a study of blood T cell repertoires in COVID-19. Study-level information: Donors in the United States, Italy and Spain gave samples during acute or convalescent COVID-19. T cells, B-cell-depleted T cells, or PBMCs provided the cDNA or gDNA that served as material.

Original data processing: Quantification of nucleated cells was approximated via reference gene primer amplification. Clones were sequenced by immunoSEQ multiplex PCR, and TCRdb holds only the in-frame ones, with some missing. Clone size and the V and J calls come from that table; the DNA yielded D and trimming. This table has roughly 30,000 clones, approximately 76% appearing once. The germline V gene encodes CDR1 SGHTA and CDR2 FQGTGA. The CDR3 has 18 residues. The trim removed 2 bases at V and 0 bases at J, leaving 10 bases unmatched. This chain joins TRBV7-3 and TRBJ2-3; TRBD2 aligns across 8 bases. This receptor was identified in a man between 70 and 80 years old with acute or convalescent COVID-19. The sequenced material came from peripheral blood. The CDR3 protein is CASSLYYGLAGSTDTQYF. The CDR3 DNA sequence: TGTGCCAGCAGCTTATACTACGGGCTAGCGGGCAGCACAGATACGCAGTATTTT. Full variable domain (missing parts from reference TRBV7-3 and TRBJ2-3): GAGVSQTPSNKVTEKGKYVELRCDPISGHTALYWYRQSLGQGPEFLIYFQGTGAADDSGLPNDRFFAVRPEGSVSTLKIQRTERGDSAVYLCASSLYYGLAGSTDTQYFGPGTRLTVL.